This T cell receptor beta chain was retrieved from a study of blood T cell repertoires in COVID-19. Study at large: The cDNA or gDNA used as material had been derived from T cells, B-cell-depleted T cells, or PBMCs.

Trimming cost V 6 bases and J 4 bases; bases outside gene matches: 8. The CDR3 loop spans 16 amino acids. Germline-derived CDR1 and CDR2 are MNHEY and SMNVEV (reference sequence). Authors' processing steps: Amplification of reference gene primers was used by the study to estimate nucleated cell counts. The table came from immunoSEQ multiplex PCR; TCRdb's copy has only in-frame clones and leaves some out. The D gene and trimming were derived from the DNA, and the V and J assignments and clone size from that table. This sample has some 110,000 clones, with approximately 89% found just once. This chain joins TRBV27 and TRBJ2-2; 10 nucleotides line up with TRBD2. Sequenced input: peripheral blood. This clonotype was obtained from a man in his forties with acute or convalescent COVID-19. The CDR3 protein is CASSTSGRAVTGELFF. The CDR3 DNA reads TGTGCCAGCAGCACAAGCGGGAGGGCGGTCACCGGGGAGCTGTTTTTT.